This T cell receptor beta chain is from a study of Ad26.COV2.S vaccination and SARS-CoV-2 variants. Study-wide results and limits: Compared with placebo recipients, vaccine recipients had higher spike-specific TCR breadth. Responses of T cells in total may have been underestimated by the TCR breadth and depth analyses. Following vaccination, spike-specific CD8+ and CD4+ T cell responses reportedly exhibited substantial breadth. Those who received vaccine or placebo ended up with similar non-spike TCR breadth.

To note about this clone: What it recognizes is unknown.

Data came from immunoSEQ multiplex PCR; TCRdb stores just in-frame clones and leaves some out. The profile shows around 86,000 clones, roughly 84% of them singletons. Trimming removed 2 bases from V and 5 bases from J; junction bases left unmatched: 10. This CDR3 has 16 amino acids. Germline V lookup: CDR1 ENHRY, CDR2 SYGVKD. This TCR was sampled from a human donor who had recovered from COVID-19. The V and J genes are TRBV10-3 and TRBJ2-7; 9 bases align to TRBD2. The material was peripheral blood, obtained after recovery from COVID-19. The CDR3 nucleotides read TGTGCCATCAGTGAGGGGCGGGAGGGCCACCGGGACGAGCAGTACTTC. This codes for CAISEGREGHRDEQYF.